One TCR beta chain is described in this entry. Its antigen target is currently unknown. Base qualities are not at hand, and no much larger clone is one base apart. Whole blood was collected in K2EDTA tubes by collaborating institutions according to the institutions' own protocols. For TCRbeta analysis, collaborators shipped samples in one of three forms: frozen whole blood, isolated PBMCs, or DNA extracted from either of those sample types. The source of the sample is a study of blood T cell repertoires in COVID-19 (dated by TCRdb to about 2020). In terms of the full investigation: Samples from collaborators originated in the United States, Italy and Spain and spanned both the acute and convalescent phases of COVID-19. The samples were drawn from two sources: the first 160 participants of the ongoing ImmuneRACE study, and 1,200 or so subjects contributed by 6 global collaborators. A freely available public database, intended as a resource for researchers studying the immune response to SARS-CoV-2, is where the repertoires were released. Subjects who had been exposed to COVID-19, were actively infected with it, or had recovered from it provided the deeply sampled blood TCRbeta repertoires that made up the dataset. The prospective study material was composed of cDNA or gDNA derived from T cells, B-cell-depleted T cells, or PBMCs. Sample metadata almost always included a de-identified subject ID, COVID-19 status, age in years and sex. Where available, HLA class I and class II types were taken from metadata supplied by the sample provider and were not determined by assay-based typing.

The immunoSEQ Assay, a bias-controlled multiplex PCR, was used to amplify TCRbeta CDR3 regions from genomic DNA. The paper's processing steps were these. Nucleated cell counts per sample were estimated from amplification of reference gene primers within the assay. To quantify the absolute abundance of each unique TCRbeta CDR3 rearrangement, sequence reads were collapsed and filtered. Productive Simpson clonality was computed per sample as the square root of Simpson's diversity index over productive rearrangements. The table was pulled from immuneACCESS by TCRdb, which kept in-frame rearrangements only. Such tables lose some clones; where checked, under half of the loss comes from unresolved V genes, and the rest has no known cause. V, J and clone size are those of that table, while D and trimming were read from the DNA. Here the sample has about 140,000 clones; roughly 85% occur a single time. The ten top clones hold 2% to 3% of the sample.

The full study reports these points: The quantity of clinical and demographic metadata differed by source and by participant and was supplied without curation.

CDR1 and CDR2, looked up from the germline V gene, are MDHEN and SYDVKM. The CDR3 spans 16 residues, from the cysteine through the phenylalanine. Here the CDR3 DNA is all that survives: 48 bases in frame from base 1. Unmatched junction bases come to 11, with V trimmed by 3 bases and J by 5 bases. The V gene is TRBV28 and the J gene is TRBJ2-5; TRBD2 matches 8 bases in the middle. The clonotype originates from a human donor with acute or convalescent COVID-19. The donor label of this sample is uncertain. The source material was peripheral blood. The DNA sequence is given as TGTGCCAGCAGTTTTCATGGGGCGGGACTAGAGGAGACCCAGTACTTC. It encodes CASSFHGAGLEETQYF.